One sample yielded the 20 T cell receptor beta chains listed below, sequenced in a study of spatial heterogeneity in lung cancer. The sample's time point: sample taken at primary tumor resection. The input material, whole RNA from tumor, nontumor lung or frozen PBMC, was sequenced unsorted. One entry per CDR3 protein, called by TCRdb with MiXCR from the 5' RACE reads. The table has 1,500 to 2,000 distinct CDR3 sequences, approximately 8% seen once. The material was normal lung tissue next to the tumor, obtained at surgery. These receptors originate from a male donor with early-stage non-small cell lung cancer.

In this sample, this clonotype is medium-sized (0.01 to 0.1%). This beta chain lies outside the target of a library built for alpha chains; its clone size means little. The J gene is TRBJ1-5, the V gene TRBV5-5; 9 nucleotides agree with TRBD1. The CDR3 has 15 amino acids. After removal of 4 bases from V and 9 bases from J, the junction contained 11 bases not matched to a gene. CDR1 is SGHKS, CDR2 YYEKEE, per germline (reference sequence). This CDR3 reads CASSVGGTGLWPQHF. As DNA, the CDR3 is TGTGCCAGCAGCGTAGGAGGGACAGGGTTGTGGCCCCAGCATTTT.

By its share, this clonotype is medium-sized. This beta chain was picked up by a library intended for alpha chains and is off target, so its count carries little meaning. This rearrangement joins TRBV5-1 to TRBJ2-1, with 10 positions matching TRBD1. The CDR3 extends over 15 amino acids. Germline V gives CDR1 SGHRS, CDR2 YFSETQ. Losses at the gene ends were 3 bases for V and 7 bases for J; bases not matched to a gene: 7. CDR3 loop: CASSSEGDRGNEQFF. DNA for the CDR3: TGCGCCAGCAGCTCGGAGGGGGACAGGGGAAATGAGCAGTTCTTC.

This clonotype is labeled medium-sized. Within a library made for alpha chains, this beta chain is off target, and its count is uninformative. V usage is TRBV9 and J usage is TRBJ2-1; 14 bases match TRBD2. Per the germline V gene, CDR1 is SGDLS and CDR2 is YYNGEE. Trimming cost V 0 bases and J 4 bases; bases outside gene matches: 3. This CDR3 contains 17 residues. The CDR3 bases are TGTGCCAGCAGCGTAGGACTAGCGGGGGGGCCTTACAATGAGCAGTTCTTC. Its protein is CASSVGLAGGPYNEQFF.

This clonotype is termed medium-sized (0.01 to 0.1%). In a library made to pick up alpha chains, this beta chain is a stray read with a size that means little. The chain links TRBV30 to TRBJ2-7; D remains ambiguous. V was shortened by 2 bases and J by 7 bases, with 9 bases between the two germline ends. The germline CDR1 and CDR2 sequences are GTSNPN and SVGIG (reference sequence). This CDR3 has 11 residues. CDR3 amino acids: CAWSLGREQYF. The CDR3 nucleotides are TGTGCCTGGAGTCTTGGCCGGGAGCAGTACTTC. The whole variable domain, filled in from reference TRBV30 and TRBJ2-7, reads SQTIHQWPATLVQPVGSPLSLECTVEGTSNPNLYWYRQAAGRGLQLLFYSVGIGQISSEVPQNLSASRPQDRQFILSSKKLLLSDSGFYLCAWSLGREQYFGPGTRLTVT.

This clonotype has more than one count but fewer than ten. Found in a library prepared for alpha chains, this beta chain is an off-target read, and its abundance has little meaning. This chain links TRBV6-2 or TRBV6-3 with TRBJ1-1; D not certain. The CDR3 is made up of 15 amino acids. Deletions cut 3 bases from V and 0 bases from J, with 11 bases between. Germline V gives CDR1 MNHEY, CDR2 SVGEGT. The CDR3 DNA sequence: TGTGCCAGCAGTTATGGCAGCACCATGAACACTGAAGCTTTCTTT. Its protein product is CASSYGSTMNTEAFF.

This clonotype was found a few times. This beta chain lies outside the target of a library built for alpha chains; its clone size means little. The chain recombines TRBV29-1 with TRBJ1-1, with D perhaps TRBD1 (5 bases). The CDR3 totals 14 residues. The ends were cut back, 4 bases at V and 4 bases at J, with 16 bases in the middle. In germline, CDR1 is SQVTM, CDR2 ANQGSEA. The CDR3 reads CSVGGGSGGTEAFF. The CDR3 bases are TGCAGCGTTGGGGGCGGCTCGGGGGGCACTGAAGCTTTCTTT. Using reference TRBV29-1 and TRBJ1-1 for the parts outside the CDR3, the full variable domain is SAVISQKPSRDICQRGTSLTIQCQVDSQVTMMFWYRQQPGQSLTLIATANQGSEATYESGFVIDKFPISRPNLTFSTLTVSNMSPEDSSIYLCSVGGGSGGTEAFFGQGTRLTVV.

By share, this clonotype ranks as medium-sized. This beta chain was picked up by a library intended for alpha chains and is off target, so its count carries little meaning. The chain combines TRBV3-1 with TRBJ2-2; 7 bases agree with TRBD2. Germline values: CDR1 LGHDT, CDR2 YNNKEL (reference sequence). V was clipped by 1 base and J by 4 bases; unmatched bases: 9. CDR3 length equals 17 residues. CDR3 protein: CASSQAIGGRSTGELFF. As DNA, the CDR3 is TGTGCCAGCAGCCAAGCTATCGGCGGGAGAAGCACCGGGGAGCTGTTTTTT.

By share, this clonotype counts as medium-sized. This beta chain came through as a stray read in a library set up for alpha chains, and its size says little. CDR3 sequence: CSAFDRGRAEAFF. CDR3 DNA sequence: TGCAGTGCTTTCGACAGGGGAAGGGCTGAAGCTTTCTTT. The chain couples TRBV20-1 to TRBJ1-1, with TRBD1 matching over 8 bases. V lost 5 bases and J lost 6; bases outside the gene matches: 8. CDR1 DFQATT and CDR2 SNEGSKA come from the germline V gene (reference sequence). CDR3 length: 13 residues.

This clonotype is labeled as large (0.1 to 1%). This beta chain is a stray read from a library made for alpha chains; its abundance is not meaningful. The gene calls are TRBV7-2 and TRBJ2-3; D is unresolved. Germline V gene sequence: CDR1 SGHTA, CDR2 FQGNSA. V gave up 2 bases and J gave up 5 bases, with 8 bases separating them. The length of the CDR3 is 13 residues. The CDR3 region has the DNA TGTGCCAGCAGCTTATCAATGCTAGATACGCAGTATTTT. Its protein product is CASSLSMLDTQYF.

This clonotype is termed medium-sized. The library was designed around alpha chains, so this beta chain is a stray read whose abundance carries little weight. The chain recombines TRBV5-1 with TRBJ2-7, with 8 nucleotides matching TRBD2. V gave up 4 bases and J gave up 1 base; unmatched junction bases: 10. This CDR3 comprises 16 residues. CDR1 is SGHRS, CDR2 YFSETQ, per germline. The CDR3 sequence is CASSPDGGAFSYEQYF. DNA of the CDR3: TGCGCCAGCAGCCCGGACGGGGGGGCCTTTTCCTACGAGCAGTACTTC.

This clonotype rates as medium-sized. A library prepared for alpha chains yielded this beta chain as an off-target read; its size is of little meaning. The genes are TRBV6-2 or TRBV6-3 and TRBJ1-5, with TRBD1 as a possible D gene (6 bases). Germline V lookup: CDR1 MNHEY, CDR2 SVGEGT. This CDR3 comprises 17 residues. Trimming pared 1 base from V and 6 bases from J, leaving 19 bases between. CDR3 loop: CASSYLSGHLGGQPQHF. In DNA, the CDR3 is TGTGCCAGCAGTTACTTGTCGGGACACCTCGGGGGTCAGCCCCAGCATTTT.

The sample holds many counts of this clonotype. This beta chain is an off-target read within a library intended for alpha chains, so its frequency means little. The chain has TRBV29-1 and TRBJ1-1; 7 nucleotides line up with TRBD1. The CDR3 is made up of 12 amino acids. CDR1 is SQVTM, CDR2 ANQGSEA, per germline. Germline trimming cut 6 bases from V and 7 bases from J; bases unmatched to any gene: 8. CDR3 bases: TGCAGCGTCCAACCTTGGGACAGTGAAGCTTTCTTT. Its translation is CSVQPWDSEAFF.

The sample holds a few counts of this clonotype. The library was designed around alpha chains, so this beta chain is a stray read whose abundance carries little weight. The rearrangement joins TRBV12-3 or TRBV12-4 to TRBJ2-5; TRBD2 agrees at 9 bases. Germline trimming cut 9 bases from V and 2 bases from J; bases unmatched to any gene: 13. The CDR3 sequence is 16 residues long. The CDR3 reads CASQGTQRGVQETQYF. The DNA for the CDR3 is TGTGCCAGTCAGGGGACTCAGCGGGGGGTTCAAGAGACCCAGTACTTC.

This clonotype is large by share. This beta chain appears as a stray read in a library generated for alpha chains; its size is not informative. This sequence joins TRBV7-9 and TRBJ1-1; 9 nucleotides line up with TRBD1. V lost 1 base and J lost 2; bases outside the gene matches: 5. This CDR3 is built from 16 residues. Germline values: CDR1 SEHNR, CDR2 FQNEAQ (reference sequence). This chain's CDR3 is CASSLGGTGPNTEAFF. The CDR3 DNA is TGTGCCAGCAGCTTAGGAGGGACAGGGCCCAACACTGAAGCTTTCTTT.

This clonotype was picked up many times. This beta chain came through as a stray read in a library set up for alpha chains, and its size says little. This rearrangement joins TRBV5-5 to TRBJ1-2; 7 bases align to TRBD1. In germline, CDR1 is SGHKS, CDR2 YYEKEE (reference sequence). This CDR3 has 14 amino acids. Unmatched junction bases numbered 9, after V lost 4 bases and J lost 6 bases. The CDR3 spells CASSLEGGGHGYTF. CDR3 DNA: TGTGCCAGCAGCCTCGAGGGAGGGGGCCATGGCTACACCTTC.

This clonotype was counted at least ten times. As an off-target read in a library built for alpha chains, this beta chain has a frequency of little significance. The rearrangement links TRBV12-3 or TRBV12-4 to TRBJ1-2, with D hard to call. CDR3 length equals 15 residues. The ends were cut back, 2 bases at V and 8 bases at J, with 18 bases in the middle. CDR3 region: CASSLLAAPVRGYTF. The CDR3 DNA follows: TGTGCCAGCAGTTTACTTGCGGCCCCAGTGAGGGGCTACACCTTC.

This clonotype is categorized as medium-sized. For a library built for alpha chains, this beta chain is a stray read; little rests on its size. The V gene is TRBV6-5, the J gene TRBJ1-4, with 10 nucleotides matching TRBD1. From germline, CDR1 is MNHEY and CDR2 SVGAGI. Germline trimming cut 4 bases from V and 0 bases from J; bases unmatched to any gene: 5. The CDR3 contains 17 residues. The chain's CDR3 is CASSFFGQGATNEKLFF. CDR3 DNA sequence: TGTGCCAGCAGTTTCTTCGGACAGGGGGCAACTAATGAAAAACTGTTTTTT.

This clonotype has at least ten counts. The library was prepared for alpha chains; this beta chain is a stray read, so its frequency means little. The chain couples TRBV12-3 or TRBV12-4 to TRBJ1-2; D ambiguous. V was clipped by 5 bases and J by 8 bases, with 15 bases between them. This CDR3 has 13 residues. This CDR3 reads CASSPPHGGGYTF. CDR3 in DNA: TGTGCCAGCAGTCCCCCGCACGGAGGAGGCTACACCTTC.

This clonotype counts as medium-sized. Within a library made for alpha chains, this beta chain is off target, and its count is uninformative. The V call is TRBV6-5, the J call TRBJ2-1, with 11 bases fitting TRBD2. J gave up 8 bases and V 5 bases, and 5 bases lay outside the gene matches. This CDR3 has 14 residues. In germline, CDR1 is MNHEY, CDR2 SVGAGI. CDR3 bases: TGTGCCAGCAGTCCGGGACTAGCGGCCCATGAGCAGTTCTTC. Its translation: CASSPGLAAHEQFF.

This clonotype was picked up many times. In a library made to pick up alpha chains, this beta chain is a stray read with a size that means little. This chain connects TRBV5-1 to TRBJ2-3; 7 bases line up with TRBD1. The junction had 7 bases not matched to a gene; V was cut back by 4 bases and J by 5 bases. The CDR3 length is 14 residues. CDR1 and CDR2 from the germline V gene are SGHRS and YFSETQ. This chain's CDR3 is CASSRRQGIDTQYF. In nucleotides, the CDR3 is TGCGCCAGCAGCCGGAGACAGGGCATAGATACGCAGTATTTT.